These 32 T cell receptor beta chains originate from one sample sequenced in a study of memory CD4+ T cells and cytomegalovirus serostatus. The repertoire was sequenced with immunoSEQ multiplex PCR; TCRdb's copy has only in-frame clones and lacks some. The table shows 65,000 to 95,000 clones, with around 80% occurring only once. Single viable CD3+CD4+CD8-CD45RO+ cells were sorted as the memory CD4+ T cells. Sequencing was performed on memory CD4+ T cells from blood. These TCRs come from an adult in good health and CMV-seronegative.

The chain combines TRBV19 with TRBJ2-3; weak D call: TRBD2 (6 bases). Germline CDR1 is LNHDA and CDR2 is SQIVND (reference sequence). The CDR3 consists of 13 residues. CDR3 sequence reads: CAIGGAIRDTQYF. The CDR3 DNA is TGTGCTATTGGCGGGGCGATCAGAGATACGCAGTATTTT. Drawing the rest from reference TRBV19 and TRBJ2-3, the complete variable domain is DGGITQSPKYLFRKEGQNVTLSCEQNLNHDAMYWYRQDPGQGLRLIYYSQIVNDFQKGDIAEGYSVSREKKESFPLTVTSAQKNPTAFYLCAIGGAIRDTQYFGPGTRLTVL.

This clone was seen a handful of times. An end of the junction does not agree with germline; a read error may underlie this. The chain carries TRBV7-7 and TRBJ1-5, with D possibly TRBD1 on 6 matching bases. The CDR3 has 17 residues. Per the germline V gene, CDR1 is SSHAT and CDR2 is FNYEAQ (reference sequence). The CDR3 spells CASRIKVRQVLNQPQHF. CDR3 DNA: TGTGCTAGCAGGATCAAGGTGAGACAGGTCTTGAATCAGCCCCAGCATTTT.

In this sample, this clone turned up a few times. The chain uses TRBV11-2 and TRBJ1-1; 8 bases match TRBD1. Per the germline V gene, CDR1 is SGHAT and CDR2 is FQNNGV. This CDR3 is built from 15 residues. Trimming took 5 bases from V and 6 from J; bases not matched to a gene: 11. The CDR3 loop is CASSHRTGSGAEAFF. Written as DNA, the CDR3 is TGTGCCAGCAGCCACAGGACAGGGTCGGGCGCTGAAGCTTTCTTT.

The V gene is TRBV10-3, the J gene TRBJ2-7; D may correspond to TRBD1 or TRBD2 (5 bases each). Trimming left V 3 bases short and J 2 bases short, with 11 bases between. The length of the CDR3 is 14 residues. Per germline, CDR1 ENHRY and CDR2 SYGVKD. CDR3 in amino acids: CAISDGTGPYEQYF. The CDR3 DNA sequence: TGTGCCATCAGTGACGGGACGGGACCCTACGAGCAGTACTTC.

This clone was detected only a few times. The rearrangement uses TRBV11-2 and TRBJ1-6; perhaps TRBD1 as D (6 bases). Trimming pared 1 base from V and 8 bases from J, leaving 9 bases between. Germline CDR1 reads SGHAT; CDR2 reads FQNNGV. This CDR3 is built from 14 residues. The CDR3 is CASSLAGEYSPLHF. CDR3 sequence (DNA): TGTGCCAGCAGCTTAGCAGGGGAGTATTCACCCCTCCACTTT.

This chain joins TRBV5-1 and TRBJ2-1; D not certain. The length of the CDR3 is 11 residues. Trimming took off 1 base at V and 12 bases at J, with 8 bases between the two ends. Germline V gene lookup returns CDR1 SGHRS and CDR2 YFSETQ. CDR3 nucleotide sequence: TGCGCCAGCAGCTTGTGTATGGGGCAGTTCTTC. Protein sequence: CASSLCMGQFF.

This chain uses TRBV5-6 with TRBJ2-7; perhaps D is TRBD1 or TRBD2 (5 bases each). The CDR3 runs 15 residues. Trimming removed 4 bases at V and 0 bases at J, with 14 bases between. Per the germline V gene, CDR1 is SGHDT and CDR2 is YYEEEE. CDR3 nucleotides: TGTGCCAGCAGCCACGGGACCTACCTCTCCTACGAGCAGTACTTC. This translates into CASSHGTYLSYEQYF.

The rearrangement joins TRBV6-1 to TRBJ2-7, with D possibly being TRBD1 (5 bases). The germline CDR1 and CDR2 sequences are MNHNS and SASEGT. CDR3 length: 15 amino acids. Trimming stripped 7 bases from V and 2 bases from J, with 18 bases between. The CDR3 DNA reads TGTGCCAGCATCCTCCTCGGGCAGGGCCCCTACGAGCAGTACTTC. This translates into CASILLGQGPYEQYF.

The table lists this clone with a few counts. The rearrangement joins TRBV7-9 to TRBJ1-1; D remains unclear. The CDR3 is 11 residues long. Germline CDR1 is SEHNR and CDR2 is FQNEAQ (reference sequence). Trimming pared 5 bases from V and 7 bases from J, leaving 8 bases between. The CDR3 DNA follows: TGTGCCAGCAGCCAGTGGGGTGAAGCTTTCTTT. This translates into CASSQWGEAFF. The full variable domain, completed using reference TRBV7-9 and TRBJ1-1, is DTGVSQNPRHKITKRGQNVTFRCDPISEHNRLYWYRQTLGQGPEFLTYFQNEAQLEKSRLLSDRFSAERPKGSFSTLEIQRTEQGDSAMYLCASSQWGEAFFGQGTRLTVV.

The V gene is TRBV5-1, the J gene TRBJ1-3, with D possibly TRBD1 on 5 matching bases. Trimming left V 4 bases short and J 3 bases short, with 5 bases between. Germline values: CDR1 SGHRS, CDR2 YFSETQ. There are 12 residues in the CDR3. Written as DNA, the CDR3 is TGCGCCAGCAGCGACAGTGGAAACACCATATATTTT. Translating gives CASSDSGNTIYF.

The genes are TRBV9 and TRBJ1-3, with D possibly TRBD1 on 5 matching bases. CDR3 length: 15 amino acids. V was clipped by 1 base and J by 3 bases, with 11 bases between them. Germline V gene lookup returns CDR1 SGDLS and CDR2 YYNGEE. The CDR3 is CASSVSGLYGNTIYF. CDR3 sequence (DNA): TGTGCCAGCAGCGTATCGGGGCTATATGGAAACACCATATATTTT.

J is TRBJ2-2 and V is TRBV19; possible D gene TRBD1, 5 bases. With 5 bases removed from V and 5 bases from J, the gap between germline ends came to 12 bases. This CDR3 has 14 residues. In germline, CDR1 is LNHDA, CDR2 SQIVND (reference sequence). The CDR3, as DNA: TGTGCCAGTAGTCCCCCAAGGGGTACCGGGGAGCTGTTTTTT. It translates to CASSPPRGTGELFF. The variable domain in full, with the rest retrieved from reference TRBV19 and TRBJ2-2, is DGGITQSPKYLFRKEGQNVTLSCEQNLNHDAMYWYRQDPGQGLRLIYYSQIVNDFQKGDIAEGYSVSREKKESFPLTVTSAQKNPTAFYLCASSPPRGTGELFFGEGSRLTVL.

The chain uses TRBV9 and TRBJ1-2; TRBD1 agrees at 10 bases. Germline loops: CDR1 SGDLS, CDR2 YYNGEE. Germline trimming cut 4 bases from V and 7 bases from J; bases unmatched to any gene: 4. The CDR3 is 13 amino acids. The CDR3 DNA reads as TGTGCCAGCAGCCCCGGGACAGGGGCTGGCTACACCTTC. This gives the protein CASSPGTGAGYTF.

In DNA form, the CDR3 reads TGTGCCAGCAGCTTGGAGCCGGGAGGGGGCAGTGAAACCTACGAGCAGTACTTC. Protein: CASSLEPGGGSETYEQYF. J is TRBJ2-7 and V is TRBV5-5; maybe TRBD2 (8 bases). The CDR3 has 18 amino acids. Per the germline V gene, CDR1 is SGHKS and CDR2 is YYEKEE (reference sequence). Between the trimmed V and J ends, which lost 0 bases and 2 bases, there was a span of 21 bases. The variable domain in full, with the rest retrieved from reference TRBV5-5 and TRBJ2-7, is DAGVTQSPTHLIKTRGQQVTLRCSPISGHKSVSWYQQVLGQGPQFIFQYYEKEERGRGNFPDRFSARQFPNYSSELNVNALLLGDSALYLCASSLEPGGGSETYEQYFGPGTRLTVT.

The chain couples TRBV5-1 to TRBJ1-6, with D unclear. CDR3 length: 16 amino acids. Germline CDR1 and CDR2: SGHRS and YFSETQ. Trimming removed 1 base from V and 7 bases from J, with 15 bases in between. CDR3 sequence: CASSLNSPRFNSPLHF. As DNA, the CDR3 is TGCGCCAGCAGCTTGAACTCCCCCCGTTTCAATTCACCCCTCCACTTT.

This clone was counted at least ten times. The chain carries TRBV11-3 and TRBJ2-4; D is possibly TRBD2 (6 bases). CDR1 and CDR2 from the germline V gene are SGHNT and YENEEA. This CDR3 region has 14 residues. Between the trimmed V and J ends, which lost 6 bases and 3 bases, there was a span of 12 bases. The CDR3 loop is CASSKGGDKNIQYF. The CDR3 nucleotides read TGTGCCAGCAGTAAGGGAGGCGACAAAAACATTCAGTACTTC.

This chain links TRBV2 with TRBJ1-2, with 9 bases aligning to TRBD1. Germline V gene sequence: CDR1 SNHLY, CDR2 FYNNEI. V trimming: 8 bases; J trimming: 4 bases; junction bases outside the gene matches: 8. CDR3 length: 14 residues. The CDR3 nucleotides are TGTGCCAGCGGGCCCGGGACAGGGCCCTATGGCTACACCTTC. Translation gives CASGPGTGPYGYTF.

CDR3: CASSAGQTSGANVLTF. The DNA for the CDR3 is TGTGCCAGCAGCGCAGGACAGACCTCTGGGGCCAACGTCCTGACTTTC. The rearrangement uses TRBV9 and TRBJ2-6; D possibly corresponds to TRBD1 (6 bases). V gave up 3 bases and J gave up 0 bases, with 10 bases separating them. Germline CDR1 SGDLS, CDR2 YYNGEE. This CDR3 is 16 amino acids long.

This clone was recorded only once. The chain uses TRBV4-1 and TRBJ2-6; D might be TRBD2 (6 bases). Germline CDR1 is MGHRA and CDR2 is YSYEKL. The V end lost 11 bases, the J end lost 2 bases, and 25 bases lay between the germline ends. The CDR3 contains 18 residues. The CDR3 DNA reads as TGCGCCTCCTCTTACGGGGGAAGGGGAAGGACTGGGGCCAACGTCCTGACTTTC. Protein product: CASSYGGRGRTGANVLTF.

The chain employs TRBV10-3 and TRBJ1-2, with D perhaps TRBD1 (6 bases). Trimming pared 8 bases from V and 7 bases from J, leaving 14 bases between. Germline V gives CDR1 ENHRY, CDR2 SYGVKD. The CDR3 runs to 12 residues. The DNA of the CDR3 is TGTGCCATCTACGGGGGCGAGGGTGGCTACACCTTC. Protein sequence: CAIYGGEGGYTF.

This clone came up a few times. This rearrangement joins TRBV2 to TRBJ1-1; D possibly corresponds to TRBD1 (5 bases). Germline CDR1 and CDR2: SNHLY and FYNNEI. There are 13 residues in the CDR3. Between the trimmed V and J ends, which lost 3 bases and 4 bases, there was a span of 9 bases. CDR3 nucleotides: TGTGCCAGCAGTGATCAGGGTTCCACTGAAGCTTTCTTT. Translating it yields CASSDQGSTEAFF.

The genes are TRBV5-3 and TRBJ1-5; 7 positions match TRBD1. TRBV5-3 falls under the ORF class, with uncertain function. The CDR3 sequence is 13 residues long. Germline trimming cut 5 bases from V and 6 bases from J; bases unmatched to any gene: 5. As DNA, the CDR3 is TGTGCCAGAAGTCAGGGGGGAGGTCAGCCCCAGCATTTT. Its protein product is CARSQGGGQPQHF.

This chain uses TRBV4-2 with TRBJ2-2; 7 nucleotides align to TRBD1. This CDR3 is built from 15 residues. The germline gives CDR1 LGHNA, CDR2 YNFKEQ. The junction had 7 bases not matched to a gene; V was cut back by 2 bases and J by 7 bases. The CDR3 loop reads CASSQSQGSSGELFF. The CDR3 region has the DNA TGTGCCAGCAGCCAATCACAGGGGTCCAGCGGGGAGCTGTTTTTT.

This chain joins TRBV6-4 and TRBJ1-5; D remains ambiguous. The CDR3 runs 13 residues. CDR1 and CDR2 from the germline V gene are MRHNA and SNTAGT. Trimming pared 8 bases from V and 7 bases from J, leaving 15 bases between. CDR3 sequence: CASFREFIQPQHF. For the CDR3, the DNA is TGTGCCAGCTTCCGGGAGTTCATCCAGCCCCAGCATTTT.

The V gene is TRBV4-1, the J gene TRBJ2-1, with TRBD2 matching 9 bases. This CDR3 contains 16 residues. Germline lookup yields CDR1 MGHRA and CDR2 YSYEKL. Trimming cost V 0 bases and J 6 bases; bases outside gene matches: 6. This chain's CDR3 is CASSQERLAGINEQFF. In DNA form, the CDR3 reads TGCGCCAGCAGCCAAGAAAGGCTAGCGGGGATCAATGAGCAGTTCTTC.

The CDR3 DNA sequence: TGTGCCAGCAGCTTGGACGGGGTGGCCACCGGGGAGCTGTTTTTT. It encodes CASSLDGVATGELFF. The chain links TRBV11-2 to TRBJ2-2; TRBD2 might be the D (5 bases). The germline CDR1 and CDR2 sequences are SGHAT and FQNNGV. The V and J ends lost 3 bases and 4 bases respectively, with 12 bases between them. This CDR3 spans 15 amino acids.

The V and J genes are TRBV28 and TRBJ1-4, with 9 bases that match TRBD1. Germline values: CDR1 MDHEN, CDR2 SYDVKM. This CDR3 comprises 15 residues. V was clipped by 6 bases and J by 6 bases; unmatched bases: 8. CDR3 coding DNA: TGTGCCAGCAGATCCGGGACAGGGTCCCATGAAAAACTGTTTTTT. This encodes CASRSGTGSHEKLFF.

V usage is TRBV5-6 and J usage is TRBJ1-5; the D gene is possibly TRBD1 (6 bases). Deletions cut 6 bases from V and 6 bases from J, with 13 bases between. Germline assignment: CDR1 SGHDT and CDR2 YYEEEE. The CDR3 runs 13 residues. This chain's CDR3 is CASTLAGVQPQHF. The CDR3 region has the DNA TGTGCCAGCACCCTGGCAGGGGTTCAGCCCCAGCATTTT.

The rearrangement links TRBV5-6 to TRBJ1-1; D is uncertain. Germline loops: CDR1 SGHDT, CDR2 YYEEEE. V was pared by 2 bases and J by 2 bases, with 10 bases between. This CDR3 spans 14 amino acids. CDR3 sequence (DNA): TGTGCCAGCAGCTTAAAGGAGGGCAACACTGAAGCTTTCTTT. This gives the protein CASSLKEGNTEAFF. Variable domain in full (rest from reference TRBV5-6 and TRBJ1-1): DAGVTQSPTHLIKTRGQQVTLRCSPKSGHDTVSWYQQALGQGPQFIFQYYEEEERQRGNFPDRFSGHQFPNYSSELNVNALLLGDSALYLCASSLKEGNTEAFFGQGTRLTVV.

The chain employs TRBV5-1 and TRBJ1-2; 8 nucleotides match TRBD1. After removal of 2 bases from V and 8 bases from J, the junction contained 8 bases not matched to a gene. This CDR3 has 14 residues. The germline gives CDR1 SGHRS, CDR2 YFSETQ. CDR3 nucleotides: TGCGCCAGCAGCTTCGGACAGGGCAATGGGGGCTACACCTTC. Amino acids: CASSFGQGNGGYTF.

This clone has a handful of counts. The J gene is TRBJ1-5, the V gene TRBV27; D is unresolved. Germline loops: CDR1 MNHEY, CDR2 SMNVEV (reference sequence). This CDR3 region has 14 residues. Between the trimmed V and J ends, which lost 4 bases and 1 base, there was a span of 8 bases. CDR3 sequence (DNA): TGTGCCAGCAGTTGGCGTAAGAGCAATCAGCCCCAGCATTTT. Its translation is CASSWRKSNQPQHF.

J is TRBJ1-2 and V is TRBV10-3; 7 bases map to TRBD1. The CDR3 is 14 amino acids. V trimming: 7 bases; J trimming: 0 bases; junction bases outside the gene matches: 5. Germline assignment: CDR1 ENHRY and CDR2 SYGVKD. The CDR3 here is CAITRTGANYGYTF. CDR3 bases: TGTGCCATCACCCGGACAGGAGCTAACTATGGCTACACCTTC.